Shown below are 19 T cell receptor beta chains from a single sample sequenced in a study of response to subunit inactivated influenza vaccine. Via MiXCR, TCRdb re-called the RT-PCR reads, giving one row per CDR3 protein. In the table there are about 520,000 distinct CDR3 sequences, less than 30% of which are singletons. Source: CD4+ T cells sorted from PBMCs, taken 5 days after vaccination. Receptors originate from a man in his fifties who received an inactivated influenza vaccine.

This rearrangement joins TRBV5-6 to TRBJ2-5, with D tentatively TRBD1 (5 bases). The CDR3 sequence is 14 residues long. Germline assignment: CDR1 SGHDT and CDR2 YYEEEE. The ends were cut back, 1 base at V and 2 bases at J, with 9 bases in the middle. The DNA for the CDR3 is TGTGCCAGCAGCTTGAAGCAGGGACAAGAGACCCAGTACTTC. This translates into CASSLKQGQETQYF.

The chain joins TRBV20-1 to TRBJ2-1; 10 nucleotides match TRBD2. The CDR3 length is 14 residues. With 6 bases clipped from V and 3 bases from J, the junction kept 5 bases outside the gene matches. Germline-derived CDR1 and CDR2 are DFQATT and SNEGSKA (reference sequence). The CDR3: CSASSGGGYNEQFF. In DNA form, the CDR3 reads TGCAGTGCGTCAAGCGGGGGGGGCTACAATGAGCAGTTCTTC.

The chain recombines TRBV7-2 with TRBJ2-1; TRBD2 matches at 10 bases. The CDR3 extends over 17 amino acids. After removal of 5 bases from V and 0 bases from J, the junction contained 7 bases not matched to a gene. The V gene's germline CDR1 is SGHTA and CDR2 FQGNSA. CDR3: CASSPVVAGGSYNEQFF. As DNA, the CDR3 is TGTGCCAGCAGCCCAGTGGTAGCGGGGGGCTCCTACAATGAGCAGTTCTTC.

The chain uses TRBV3-1 and TRBJ2-5, with D unresolved. Germline V gene data show CDR1 as LGHDT and CDR2 as YNNKEL (reference sequence). CDR3 length: 15 amino acids. Trimming left V 4 bases short and J 5 bases short, with 17 bases between. Here the CDR3 DNA reads TGTGCCAGCAGCCGTACGATGGCCTTGAGGGAGACCCAGTACTTC. Protein product: CASSRTMALRETQYF.

The rearrangement links TRBV2 to TRBJ1-1; tentatively, D is TRBD1 (6 bases). The CDR3 runs 14 residues. Germline V gene data show CDR1 as SNHLY and CDR2 as FYNNEI. V was cut by 1 base and J by 4 bases, with 10 bases left in between. The CDR3, as DNA: TGTGCCAGCAGTGAAGGGGGGGCCGGCACTGAAGCTTTCTTT. Protein product: CASSEGGAGTEAFF.

This clonotype has only a few counts. The V and J genes are TRBV12-3 or TRBV12-4 and TRBJ2-3; 9 bases fit TRBD2. The CDR3 sequence is 17 residues long. The V segment lost 3 bases and the J segment 0 bases; nucleotides outside the gene matches: 7. DNA of the CDR3: TGTGCCAGCAGTTTCCAAGCGGGGGGACCTAGCACAGATACGCAGTATTTT. It is translated as CASSFQAGGPSTDTQYF.

The J gene is TRBJ2-1, the V gene TRBV28; D remains unclear. Per the germline V gene, CDR1 is MDHEN and CDR2 is SYDVKM. This CDR3 spans 15 amino acids. V lost 3 bases and J 3 bases, leaving 12 bases between the germline ends. CDR3 in DNA: TGTGCCAGCAGTTTTATTCCGCGGCTCTACAATGAGCAGTTCTTC. Translation: CASSFIPRLYNEQFF.

This sequence joins TRBV18 and TRBJ2-1, with a weak D call TRBD1 (5 bases). The CDR3 is 13 amino acids. In germline, CDR1 is KGHSH, CDR2 LQKENI. The V end was cut by 3 bases, the J end by 5 bases, with 8 bases between. This chain's CDR3 is CASSPAGHNEQFF. The CDR3 coding sequence is TGTGCCAGCTCACCGGCAGGGCACAATGAGCAGTTCTTC.

This clonotype was detected many times. Its ends do not fully match the called genes, so a read error is possible. The chain couples TRBV30 to TRBJ2-7; possibly TRBD2 for D (5 bases). The CDR3 covers 12 residues. Germline CDR1 and CDR2: GTSNPN and SVGIG (reference sequence). In DNA form, the CDR3 reads TGTGCCTGGAGTGGTGGGAGCTACGTGCAGTACTTC. Amino acids: CAWSGGSYVQYF.

This clonotype has only a few counts. This chain joins TRBV10-3 and TRBJ2-7; no reliable D call. This CDR3 contains 14 residues. With 4 bases removed from V and 2 bases from J, the gap between germline ends came to 12 bases. CDR1 is ENHRY, CDR2 SYGVKD, per germline. The CDR3 loop is CAISAAGSTYEQYF. As DNA, the CDR3 is TGTGCCATCAGTGCTGCAGGTTCTACCTACGAGCAGTACTTC.

The chain carries TRBV7-6 and TRBJ2-5; the match to TRBD2 covers 9 bases. The J segment lost 2 bases and the V segment lost 5 bases, leaving 18 bases of the junction unmatched. The CDR3 runs 19 residues. Per the germline V gene, CDR1 is SGHVS and CDR2 is FNYEAQ. CDR3 nucleotides: TGTGCCAGCAGCCACTGGGGGGTTGGAAGCGGGGGGATTCAAGAGACCCAGTACTTC. Its translation is CASSHWGVGSGGIQETQYF.

This clonotype was counted between two and nine times. The chain has TRBV20-1 and TRBJ2-1; 10 bases align to TRBD2. V lost 4 bases, J lost 4 bases, and 7 bases stayed unmatched. The V gene's germline CDR1 is DFQATT and CDR2 SNEGSKA (reference sequence). CDR3 length: 15 residues. This CDR3 reads CSATLAGALYNEQFF. In DNA form, the CDR3 reads TGCAGTGCTACTCTAGCGGGGGCCCTATACAATGAGCAGTTCTTC.

A few counts support this clonotype. The gene calls are TRBV12-3 or TRBV12-4 and TRBJ1-4; TRBD1 matches 9 bases. The CDR3 length is 14 residues. Trimming took 6 bases from V and 8 from J; bases not matched to a gene: 7. The CDR3 region is CASRTGTGQEKLFF. CDR3 nucleotides: TGTGCCAGCAGAACCGGGACAGGGCAAGAAAAACTGTTTTTT.

The rearrangement uses TRBV18 and TRBJ1-1, with D possibly matching TRBD1 (6 bases). Germline V gene sequence: CDR1 KGHSH, CDR2 LQKENI. With 3 bases removed from V and 0 bases from J, the gap between germline ends came to 11 bases. The CDR3 has 15 residues. The CDR3 sequence: CASSPPQGLNTEAFF. CDR3 DNA: TGTGCCAGCTCACCTCCACAGGGCCTGAACACTGAAGCTTTCTTT.

This rearrangement joins TRBV5-6 to TRBJ2-1; perhaps TRBD2 as D (5 bases). V lost 5 bases and J 7 bases, leaving 16 bases between the germline ends. The CDR3 spans 14 residues. Germline loops: CDR1 SGHDT, CDR2 YYEEEE. The chain's CDR3 is CASSSGGRGNEQFF. In DNA, the CDR3 is TGTGCCAGCAGTTCGGGTGGTCGCGGGAATGAGCAGTTCTTC.

This clonotype was counted between two and nine times. The genes are TRBV12-3 or TRBV12-4 and TRBJ2-5; 9 bases map to TRBD1. CDR3 length: 12 amino acids. The trim removed 6 bases at V and 9 bases at J, leaving 5 bases unmatched. The CDR3 protein is CASSPGQGPQYF. The CDR3 DNA reads TGTGCCAGCAGCCCCGGACAGGGGCCCCAGTACTTC.

This clonotype was seen a few times. V and J are TRBV2 and TRBJ2-1, with TRBD1 matching over 9 bases. The junction had 3 bases not matched to a gene; V was cut back by 6 bases and J by 0 bases. Germline-derived CDR1 and CDR2 are SNHLY and FYNNEI. The CDR3 runs to 15 residues. The CDR3 protein is CASRETGGSYNEQFF. As DNA, the CDR3 is TGTGCCAGCAGAGAGACAGGGGGCTCCTACAATGAGCAGTTCTTC.

The V and J genes are TRBV12-3 or TRBV12-4 and TRBJ2-3; 8 positions match TRBD2. V lost 5 bases and J lost 1; bases outside the gene matches: 5. The CDR3 has 15 residues. Here the CDR3 DNA reads TGTGCCAGCAGTACTAGCGGTGGGGGCACAGATACGCAGTATTTT. It is translated as CASSTSGGGTDTQYF.

This clonotype showed up just a few times. V usage is TRBV28 and J usage is TRBJ1-2, with a weak D call TRBD1 (6 bases). Germline V gives CDR1 MDHEN, CDR2 SYDVKM. The CDR3 has 14 residues. V was clipped by 7 bases and J by 4 bases, with 16 bases between them. CDR3 in DNA: TGTGCCAGCAAGGCAGGGGCGCACGGCTATGGCTACACCTTC. Translating gives CASKAGAHGYGYTF.